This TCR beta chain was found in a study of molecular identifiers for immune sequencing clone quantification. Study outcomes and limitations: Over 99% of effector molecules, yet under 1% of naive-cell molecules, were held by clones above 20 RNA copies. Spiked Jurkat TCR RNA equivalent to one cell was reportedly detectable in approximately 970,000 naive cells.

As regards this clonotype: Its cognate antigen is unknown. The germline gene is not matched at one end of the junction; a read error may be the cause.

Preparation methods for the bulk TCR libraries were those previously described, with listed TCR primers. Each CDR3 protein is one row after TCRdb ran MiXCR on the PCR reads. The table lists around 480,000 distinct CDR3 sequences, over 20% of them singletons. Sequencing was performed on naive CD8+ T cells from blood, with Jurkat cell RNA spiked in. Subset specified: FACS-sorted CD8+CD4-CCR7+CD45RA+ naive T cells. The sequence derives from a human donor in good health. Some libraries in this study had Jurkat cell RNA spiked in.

CDR3 protein: CASLEGSSGVGSRLGKETRYF. Here the CDR3 DNA reads TGTGCCAGTCTAGAGGGCAGTTCGGGAGTGGGATCCCGGTTAGGAAAAGAGACCCGGTACTTC. The rearrangement uses TRBV27 and TRBJ2-5, with D perhaps matching TRBD2 (6 bases). CDR1 and CDR2 from the germline V gene are MNHEY and SMNVEV (reference sequence). This CDR3 contains 21 residues.